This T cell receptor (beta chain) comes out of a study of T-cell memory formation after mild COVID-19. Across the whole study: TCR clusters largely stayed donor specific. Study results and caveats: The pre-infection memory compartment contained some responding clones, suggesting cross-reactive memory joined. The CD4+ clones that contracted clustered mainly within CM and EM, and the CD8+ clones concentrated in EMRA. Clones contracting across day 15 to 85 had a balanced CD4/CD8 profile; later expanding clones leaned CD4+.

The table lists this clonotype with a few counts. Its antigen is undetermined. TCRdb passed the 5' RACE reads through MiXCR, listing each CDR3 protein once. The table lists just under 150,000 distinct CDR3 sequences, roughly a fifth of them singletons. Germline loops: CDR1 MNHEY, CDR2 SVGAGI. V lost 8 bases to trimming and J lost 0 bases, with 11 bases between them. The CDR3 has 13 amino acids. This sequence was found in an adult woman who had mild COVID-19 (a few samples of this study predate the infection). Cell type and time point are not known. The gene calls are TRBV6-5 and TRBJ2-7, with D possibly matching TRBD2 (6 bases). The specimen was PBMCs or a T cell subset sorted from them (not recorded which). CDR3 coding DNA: TGTGCCAGCCACGGGAGACACTCCTACGAGCAGTACTTC. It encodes CASHGRHSYEQYF.